This T cell receptor (beta chain) was captured by sequencing in a study of shared T cell receptors in the human thymus. Germline CDR1 SNHLY, CDR2 FYNNEI. V lost 4 bases, J lost 1 base, and 16 bases lay in between. The CDR3 is 16 amino acids. Here immunoSEQ multiplex PCR was the method, and the copy in TCRdb shows in-frame clones only, minus some. The sample records some 700,000 clones, 80% to 90% being singletons. These data also featured in a second study, about human thymus T cells. From that paper: Resections were taken during corrective heart surgery, and the thymus tissue came from these. Thymic and blood repertoires showed apparently biased V and J gene usage.

Sequenced: thymocytes. This chain uses TRBV2 with TRBJ1-1; possible D gene TRBD1, 6 bases. The TCR comes from a girl under two years old with a congenital heart defect. The CDR3 DNA is TGTGCCAGCAGTGGATCGGGGGGCGCGTGGAACACTGAAGCTTTCTTT. Amino acids: CASSGSGGAWNTEAFF.